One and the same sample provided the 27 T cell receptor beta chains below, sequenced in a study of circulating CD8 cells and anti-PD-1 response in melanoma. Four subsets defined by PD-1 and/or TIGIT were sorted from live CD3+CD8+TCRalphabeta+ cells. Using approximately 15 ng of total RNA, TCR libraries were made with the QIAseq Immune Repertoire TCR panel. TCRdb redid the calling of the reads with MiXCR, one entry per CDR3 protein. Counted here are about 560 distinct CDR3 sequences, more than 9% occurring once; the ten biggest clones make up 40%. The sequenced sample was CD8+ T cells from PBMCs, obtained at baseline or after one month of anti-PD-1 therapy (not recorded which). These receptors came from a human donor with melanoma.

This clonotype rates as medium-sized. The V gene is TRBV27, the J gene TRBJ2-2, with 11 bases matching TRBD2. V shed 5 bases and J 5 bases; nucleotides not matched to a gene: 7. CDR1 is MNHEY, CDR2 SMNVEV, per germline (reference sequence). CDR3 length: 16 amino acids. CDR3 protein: CASSTLAGVGTGELFF. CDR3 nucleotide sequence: TGTGCCAGCAGTACACTAGCGGGGGTTGGAACCGGGGAGCTGTTTTTT.

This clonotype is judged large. The CDR3 sequence: CASSLRALNTEAFF. DNA of the CDR3: TGTGCCAGCAGTCTCAGGGCCCTGAACACTGAAGCTTTCTTT. The J gene is TRBJ1-1, the V gene TRBV27; D might be TRBD1 (5 bases). Germline V CDR1 and CDR2: MNHEY, SMNVEV (reference sequence). The CDR3 has 14 amino acids. Trimming removed 5 bases at V and 0 bases at J, with 10 bases between.

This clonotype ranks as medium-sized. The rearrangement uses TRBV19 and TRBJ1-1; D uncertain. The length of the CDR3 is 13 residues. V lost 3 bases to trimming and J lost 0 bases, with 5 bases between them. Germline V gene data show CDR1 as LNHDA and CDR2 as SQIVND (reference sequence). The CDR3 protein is CASSISVNTEAFF. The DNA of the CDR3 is TGTGCCAGTAGTATTTCGGTGAACACTGAAGCTTTCTTT.

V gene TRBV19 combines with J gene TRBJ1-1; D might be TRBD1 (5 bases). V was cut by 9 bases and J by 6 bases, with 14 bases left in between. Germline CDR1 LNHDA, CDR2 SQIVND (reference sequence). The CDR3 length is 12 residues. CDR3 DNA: TGTGCCAGGAAGACGGGGGTCGCTGAAGCTTTCTTT. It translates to CARKTGVAEAFF.

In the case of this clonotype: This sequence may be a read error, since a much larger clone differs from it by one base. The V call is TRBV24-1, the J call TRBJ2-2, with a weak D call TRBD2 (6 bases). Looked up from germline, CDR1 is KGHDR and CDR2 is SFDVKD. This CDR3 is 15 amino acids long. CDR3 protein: CATRDLGGNTGELFF. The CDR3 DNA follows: TGTGCCACCAGAGATTTGGGGGGGAACACCGGGGAGCTGTTTTTT.

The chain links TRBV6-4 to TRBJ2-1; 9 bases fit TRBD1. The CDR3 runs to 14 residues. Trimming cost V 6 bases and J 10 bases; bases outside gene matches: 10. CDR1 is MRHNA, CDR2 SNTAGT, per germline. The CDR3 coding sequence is TGTGCCAGCAGCGCTAAGGGGGGGACAGGGGAGCAGTTCTTC. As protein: CASSAKGGTGEQFF.

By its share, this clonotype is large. The CDR3 DNA is TGCAGTGCTGACTCGTCGGACAGTCCCTACGAGCAGTACTTC. The encoded protein is CSADSSDSPYEQYF. The chain carries TRBV20-1 and TRBJ2-7; TRBD1 might be the D (6 bases). Germline V lookup: CDR1 DFQATT, CDR2 SNEGSKA (reference sequence). With 5 bases removed from V and 2 bases from J, the gap between germline ends came to 16 bases. This CDR3 is built from 14 residues.

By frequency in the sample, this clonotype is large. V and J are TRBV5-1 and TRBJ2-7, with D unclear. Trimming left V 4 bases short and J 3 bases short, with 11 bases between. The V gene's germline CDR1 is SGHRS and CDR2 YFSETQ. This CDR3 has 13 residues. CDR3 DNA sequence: TGCGCCAGCAGCCTCGACGGATACTACGAGCAGTACTTC. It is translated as CASSLDGYYEQYF.

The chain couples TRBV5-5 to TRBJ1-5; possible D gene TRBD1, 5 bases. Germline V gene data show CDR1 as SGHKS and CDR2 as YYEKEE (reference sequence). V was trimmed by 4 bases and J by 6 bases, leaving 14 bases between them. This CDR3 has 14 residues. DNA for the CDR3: TGTGCCAGCAGCCCAGGGATGGGAGGTCAGCCCCAGCATTTT. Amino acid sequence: CASSPGMGGQPQHF.

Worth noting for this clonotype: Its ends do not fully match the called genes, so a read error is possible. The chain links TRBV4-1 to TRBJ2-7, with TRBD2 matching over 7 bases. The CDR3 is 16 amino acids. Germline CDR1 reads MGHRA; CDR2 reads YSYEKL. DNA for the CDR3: TGCGACAGCAGCCAAGAGGAGGGCGGGGGTGCATACGAGCAGTACTTC. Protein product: CDSSQEEGGGAYEQYF.

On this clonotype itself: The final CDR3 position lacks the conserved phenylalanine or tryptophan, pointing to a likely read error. This CDR3 reads CASSLGADREQYI. In DNA form, the CDR3 reads TGTGCCAGCAGCTTAGGAGCAGACCGGGAGCAGTACATT. V gene TRBV13 combines with J gene TRBJ2-7; D gene unclear. The germline gives CDR1 PRHDT, CDR2 FYEKMQ (reference sequence). The ends were cut back, 0 bases at V and 7 bases at J, with 10 bases in the middle. This CDR3 comprises 13 residues.

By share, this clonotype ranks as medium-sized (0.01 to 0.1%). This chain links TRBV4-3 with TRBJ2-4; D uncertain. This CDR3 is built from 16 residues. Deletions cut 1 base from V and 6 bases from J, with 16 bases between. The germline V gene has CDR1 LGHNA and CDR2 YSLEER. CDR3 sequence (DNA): TGCGCCAGCAGCCAAGGAGCCAGGACCACTACAAACATTCAGTACTTC. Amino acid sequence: CASSQGARTTTNIQYF.

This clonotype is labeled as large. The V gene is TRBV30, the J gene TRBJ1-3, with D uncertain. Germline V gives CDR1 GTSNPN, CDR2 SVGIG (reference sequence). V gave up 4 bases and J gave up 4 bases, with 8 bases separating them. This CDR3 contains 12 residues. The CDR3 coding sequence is TGTGCCTGGAAGAAGATGGGAAACACCATATATTTT. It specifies CAWKKMGNTIYF. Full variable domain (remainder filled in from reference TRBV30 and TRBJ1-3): SQTIHQWPATLVQPVGSPLSLECTVEGTSNPNLYWYRQAAGRGLQLLFYSVGIGQISSEVPQNLSASRPQDRQFILSSKKLLLSDSGFYLCAWKKMGNTIYFGEGSWLTVV.

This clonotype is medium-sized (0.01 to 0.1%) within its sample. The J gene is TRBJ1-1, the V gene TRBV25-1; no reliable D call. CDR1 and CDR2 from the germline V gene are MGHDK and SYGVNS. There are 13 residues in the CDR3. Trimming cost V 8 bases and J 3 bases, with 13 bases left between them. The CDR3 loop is CASARGGYTEAFF. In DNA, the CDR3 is TGTGCCAGCGCCCGAGGAGGGTACACTGAAGCTTTCTTT.

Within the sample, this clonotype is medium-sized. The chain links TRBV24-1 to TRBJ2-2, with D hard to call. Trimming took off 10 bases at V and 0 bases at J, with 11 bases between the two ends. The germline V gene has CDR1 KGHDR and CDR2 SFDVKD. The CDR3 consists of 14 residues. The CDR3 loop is CATRRAANTGELFF. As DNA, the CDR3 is TGTGCCACTCGACGGGCCGCGAACACCGGGGAGCTGTTTTTT.

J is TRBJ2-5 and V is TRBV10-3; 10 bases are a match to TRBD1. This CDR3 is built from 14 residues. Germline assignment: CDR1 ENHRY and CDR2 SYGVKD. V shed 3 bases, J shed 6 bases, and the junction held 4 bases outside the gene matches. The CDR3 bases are TGTGCCATCAGTGATTCGGGACAGGGGAAGACCCAGTACTTC. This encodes CAISDSGQGKTQYF.

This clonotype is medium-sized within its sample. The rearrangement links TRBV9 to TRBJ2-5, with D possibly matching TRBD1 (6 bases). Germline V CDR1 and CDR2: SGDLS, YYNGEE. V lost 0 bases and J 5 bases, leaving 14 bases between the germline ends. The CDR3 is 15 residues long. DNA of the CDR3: TGTGCCAGCAGCGTAGTCGGGACACCCACCGAGACCCAGTACTTC. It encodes CASSVVGTPTETQYF. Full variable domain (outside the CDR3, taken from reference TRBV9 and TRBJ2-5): DSGVTQTPKHLITATGQRVTLRCSPRSGDLSVYWYQQSLDQGLQFLIQYYNGEERAKGNILERFSAQQFPDLHSELNLSSLELGDSALYFCASSVVGTPTETQYFGPGTRLLVL.

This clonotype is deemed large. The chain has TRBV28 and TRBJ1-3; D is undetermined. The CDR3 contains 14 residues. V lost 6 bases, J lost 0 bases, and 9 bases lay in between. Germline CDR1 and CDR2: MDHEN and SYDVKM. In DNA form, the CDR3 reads TGTGCCAGCAGGGACCCCGGCTCTGGAAACACCATATATTTT. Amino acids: CASRDPGSGNTIYF.

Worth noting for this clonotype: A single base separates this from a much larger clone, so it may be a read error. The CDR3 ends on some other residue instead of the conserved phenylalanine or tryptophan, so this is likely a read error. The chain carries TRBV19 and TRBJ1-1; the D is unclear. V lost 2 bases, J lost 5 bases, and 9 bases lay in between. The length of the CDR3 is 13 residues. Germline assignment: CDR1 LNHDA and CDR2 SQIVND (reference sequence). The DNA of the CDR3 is TGTGCCAGTAGTATAACCTGGTGGACTGAAGCTTTCCTT. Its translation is CASSITWWTEAFL.

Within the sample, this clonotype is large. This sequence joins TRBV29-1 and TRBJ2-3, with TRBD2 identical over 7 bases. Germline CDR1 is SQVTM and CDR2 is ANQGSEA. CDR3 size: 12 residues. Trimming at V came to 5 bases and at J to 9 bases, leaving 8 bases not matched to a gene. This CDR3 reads CSVYLADGTQYF. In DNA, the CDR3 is TGCAGCGTTTATCTAGCGGACGGGACGCAGTATTTT.

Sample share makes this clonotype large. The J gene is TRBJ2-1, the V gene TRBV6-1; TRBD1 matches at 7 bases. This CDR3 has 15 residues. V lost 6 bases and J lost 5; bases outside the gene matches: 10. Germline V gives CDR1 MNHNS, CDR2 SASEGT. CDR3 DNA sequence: TGTGCCAGCAGGAGGGACAGTCCCACCAACAATGAGCAGTTCTTC. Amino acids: CASRRDSPTNNEQFF.

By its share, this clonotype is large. CDR3 residues: CASSGDRSYGYTF. The CDR3 DNA reads as TGTGCCAGCAGCGGGGACAGGTCCTATGGCTACACCTTC. This chain uses TRBV27 with TRBJ1-2; TRBD1 agrees at 8 bases. CDR1 is MNHEY and CDR2 is SMNVEV in the germline V gene (reference sequence). This CDR3 comprises 13 residues. Trimming at V came to 6 bases and at J to 4 bases, leaving 4 bases not matched to a gene.

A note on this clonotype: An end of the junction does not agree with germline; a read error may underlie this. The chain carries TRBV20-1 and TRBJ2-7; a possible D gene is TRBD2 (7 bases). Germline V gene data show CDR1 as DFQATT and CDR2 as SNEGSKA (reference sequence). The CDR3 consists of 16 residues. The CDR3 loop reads CSARDRSGGLYYEQHF. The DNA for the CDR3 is TGCAGTGCTAGAGATCGGTCGGGGGGCCTCTACTACGAGCAGCACTTC.

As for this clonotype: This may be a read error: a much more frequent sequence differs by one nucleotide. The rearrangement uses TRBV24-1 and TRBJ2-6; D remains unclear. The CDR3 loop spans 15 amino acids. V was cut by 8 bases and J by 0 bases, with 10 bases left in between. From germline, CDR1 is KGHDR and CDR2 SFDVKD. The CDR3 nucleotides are TGTGCCACCATGCAAGGCGGCTCTGGGGCCAACGTCCTGACTTTC. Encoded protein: CATMQGGSGANVLTF.

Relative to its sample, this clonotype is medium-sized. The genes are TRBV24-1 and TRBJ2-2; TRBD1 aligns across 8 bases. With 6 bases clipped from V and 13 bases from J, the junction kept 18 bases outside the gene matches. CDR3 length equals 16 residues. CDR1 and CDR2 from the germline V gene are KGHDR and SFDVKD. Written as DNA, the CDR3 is TGTGCCACCAGTACCATACCGGGACAGGATCGCAGTGTGCTGTTTTTT. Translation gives CATSTIPGQDRSVLFF.

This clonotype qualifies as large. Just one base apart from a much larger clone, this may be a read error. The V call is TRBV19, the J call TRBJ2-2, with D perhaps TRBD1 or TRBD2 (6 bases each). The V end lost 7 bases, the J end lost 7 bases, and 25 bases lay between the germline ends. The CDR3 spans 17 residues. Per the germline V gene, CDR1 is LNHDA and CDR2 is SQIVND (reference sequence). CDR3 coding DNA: TGTGCCAGTACTCGGACAGACATATACGCGGAGGGCGGGGAGCTGTTTTTT. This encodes CASTRTDIYAEGGELFF.

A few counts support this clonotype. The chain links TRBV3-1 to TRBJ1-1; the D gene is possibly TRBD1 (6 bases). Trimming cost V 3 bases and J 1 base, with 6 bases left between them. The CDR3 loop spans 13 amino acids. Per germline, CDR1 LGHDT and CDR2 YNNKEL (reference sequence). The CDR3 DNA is TGTGCCAGCAGCCAGACAGGGAACACTGAAGCTTTCTTT. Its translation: CASSQTGNTEAFF.